Listed below are T cell receptor beta chains from one sample, sequenced in a study of cytotoxic CD8 clonotypes in ibrutinib-treated CLL. Repertoires were generated with immunoSEQ multiplex PCR, while TCRdb's copy carries only in-frame clones and drops some. The table shows about 29,000 clones, with about 75% occurring only once. The sequencing here drew on PBMCs, taken after 36 months of ibrutinib treatment. The receptors were sampled from a human donor with chronic lymphocytic leukemia. The CDR3 runs from the conserved cysteine through the conserved F or W. D genes are given only for firm matches. The listing skips clone size in some rows; elsewhere it reads once, few, many or a size class.

TRBD1 | once | TRBJ1-1 | TRBV13 | TGTGCCAGCAGCTTCAGGGGGGCGAACACTGAAGCTTTCTTT | CASSFRGANTEAFF
TRBD1 | NA | TRBJ2-1 | TRBV5-8 | TGTGCCAGCAGCACGGGACAGAGCTCCTACAATGAGCAGTTCTTC | CASSTGQSSYNEQFF
TRBD2 | NA | TRBJ2-5 | TRBV7-6 | TGTGCCAGCAGCTTAGAACTAGCGGGGGACCAAGAGACCCAGTACTTC | CASSLELAGDQETQYF
TRBD1 | NA | TRBJ2-7 | TRBV25-1 | TGTGCCAGCATGCAGGGGGCCTACGAGCAGTACTTC | CASMQGAYEQYF
TRBD1 | few | TRBJ1-2 | TRBV7-3 | TGTGCCAGCAGCTTAACTCGACAGGGGAATTATGGCTACACCTTC | CASSLTRQGNYGYTF
NA | NA | TRBJ2-1 | TRBV9 | TGTGCCAGCAGCGGTGATTTCTTCAGGGTTGGTGATGAGCAGTTCTTC | CASSGDFFRVGDEQFF
NA | NA | TRBJ1-5 | TRBV5-6 | TGTGCCAGCAGCTTTTGGGGGCTGGAAAGCAATCAGCCCCAGCATTTT | CASSFWGLESNQPQHF
TRBD1 | NA | TRBJ2-1 | TRBV6-6 | TGTGCCAGCAGTTACGGGACAGGGCCATACAATGAGCAGTTCTTC | CASSYGTGPYNEQFF
NA | NA | TRBJ1-1 | TRBV5-1 | TGCGCCAGCAGCCGTCCCCCGAACACTGAAGCTTTCTTT | CASSRPPNTEAFF
NA | NA | TRBJ2-7 | TRBV10-3 | TGTGCCATCAGCGGAATGGCCCCGAGGGCCTCCGGGTGGCAGTACTTC | CAISGMAPRASGWQYF
NA | few | TRBJ2-7 | TRBV30 | TGTGCCTGGAGCCCGGACCCCTACGAGCAGTACTTC | CAWSPDPYEQYF
TRBD1 | NA | TRBJ1-5 | TRBV7-3 | TGTGCCAGCAGCTCAGACAGGGGTCAGCCCCAGCATTTT | CASSSDRGQPQHF
NA | few | TRBJ1-3 | TRBV19 | TGTGCCAGTCGACAGTTCTCTGGAAACACCATATATTTT | CASRQFSGNTIYF
TRBD1 | NA | TRBJ2-1 | TRBV4-3 | TGCGCCAGCAGCCGGGACAGGGGTGTGGGCAATGAGCAGTTCTTC | CASSRDRGVGNEQFF
NA | NA | TRBJ1-4 | TRBV11-2 | TGTGCCAGCAGCTTAGGGGGTAATGAAAAACTGTTTTTT | CASSLGGNEKLFF
NA | NA | TRBJ2-2 | TRBV19 | TGTGCCAGTAGTATAGATACGGGGACCGGGGAGCTGTTTTTT | CASSIDTGTGELFF
TRBD2 | NA | TRBJ2-7 | TRBV5-1 | TGCGCCAGCAGCTTGACACTAGCGGGGGGCTCCTACGAGCAGTACTTC | CASSLTLAGGSYEQYF
NA | few | TRBJ2-7 | TRBV5-1 | TGCGCCAGCAGCTTAACCCCACAGGCTGAAAGGGAGCAGTACTTC | CASSLTPQAEREQYF
NA | NA | TRBJ2-3 | TRBV6-5 | TGTGCCACCAGGACGGGCCCTTCCACAGATACGCAGTATTTT | CATRTGPSTDTQYF
TRBD1 | NA | TRBJ2-1 | TRBV6-9 | TGTGCCAGCAGTTATTCACCCGGGACAGGTTACAATGAGCAGTTCTTC | CASSYSPGTGYNEQFF
TRBD1 | NA | TRBJ2-5 | TRBV5-3 | TGTGCCAGAAGCCGGGACAGGCAAGAGACCCAGTACTTC | CARSRDRQETQYF
NA | NA | TRBJ1-1 | TRBV2 | TGTGCCAGCAGTACAGGAACGGGAACTGAAGCTTTCTTT | CASSTGTGTEAFF
NA | NA | TRBJ1-6 | TRBV6-1 | TGTGCCAGCAGACTAAGAGAGACCCTCCACTTT | CASRLRETLHF
TRBD2 | once | TRBJ2-7 | TRBV10-3 | TGTGCCATCAGTGGCACTAGCGGCCTACGCGAGCAGTACTTC | CAISGTSGLREQYF
NA | NA | TRBJ1-2 | TRBV15 | TGTGCCACCAGCAGAGCTAGGGACTATGGCTACACCTTC | CATSRARDYGYTF
NA | NA | TRBJ1-1 | TRBV5-4 | TGTGCCAGCAGCTTGGACAGGAACACTGAAGCTTTCTTT | CASSLDRNTEAFF
TRBD1 | NA | TRBJ2-6 | TRBV11-2 | TGTGCCAGCAGCATGGGACAGCCTGGGGCCAACGTCCTGACTTTC | CASSMGQPGANVLTF
NA | few | TRBJ1-6 | TRBV27 | TGTGCCAGCAGTTTAGAGGGTTCAGGGCGTAATTCACCCCTCCACTTT | CASSLEGSGRNSPLHF
NA | NA | TRBJ2-1 | TRBV9 | TGTGCCAGCAGCCCGACCAAGAGCTCCTACAATGAGCAGTTCTTC | CASSPTKSSYNEQFF
NA | NA | TRBJ1-2 | TRBV19 | TGTGCCAGTACCGTGGGGTGGGGCTATGGCTACACCTTC | CASTVGWGYGYTF
TRBD1 | NA | TRBJ1-4 | TRBV18 | TGTGCCAGCTCACCCCGACAGGGGGACGGAGATGAAAAACTGTTTTTT | CASSPRQGDGDEKLFF
TRBD1 | few | TRBJ1-1 | TRBV18 | TGTGCCAGCTCACAATCGACAGGGATGAACACTGAAGCTTTCTTT | CASSQSTGMNTEAFF
TRBD1 | NA | TRBJ1-5 | TRBV5-1 | TGCGCCAGCAGACTTGCTGGTAGTCCAACAGGGGGGAATCAGCCCCAGCATTTT | CASRLAGSPTGGNQPQHF
TRBD1 | NA | TRBJ1-2 | TRBV6-5 | TGTGCCAGCAGTTACTCGACAGGGTTGTTGCTCTACACCTTC | CASSYSTGLLLYTF
TRBD1 | NA | TRBJ2-7 | TRBV18 | TGTGCCAGCTCACCAAGCGGACAGGGAGTCTACGAGCAGTACTTC | CASSPSGQGVYEQYF
NA | NA | TRBJ2-1 | TRBV7-9 | TGTGCCAGCAGCTTAGCGCCCTCTGATGAGCAGTTCTTC | CASSLAPSDEQFF
NA | NA | TRBJ2-4 | TRBV2 | TGTGCCAGCACTGTCGCCTCCCGTGGAAACATTCAGTACTTC | CASTVASRGNIQYF
NA | few | TRBJ1-1 | TRBV18 | TGTGCCAGCTCACCACCTATGGGCTTGAACACTGAAGCTTTCTTT | CASSPPMGLNTEAFF
NA | NA | TRBJ1-1 | TRBV29-1 | TGCAGCGTTGAACTATTGGGGGTGGGTAGGGCTTTCTTT | CSVELLGVGRAFF
TRBD2 | NA | TRBJ2-7 | TRBV7-9 | TGTGCCAGCAGCCAACAAAGCGGGGGGATCTCCTACGAGCAGTACTTC | CASSQQSGGISYEQYF
TRBD1 | NA | TRBJ2-6 | TRBV4-3 | TGCGCCAGCAGCTTGGCCGGGACAGTCGCCATGGGGGCCAACGTCCTGACTTTC | CASSLAGTVAMGANVLTF
NA | NA | TRBJ2-7 | TRBV29-1 | TGCAGCGTTGATGGGGCTCCGGAAGGGGTGAGCTCCTACGAGCAGTACTTC | CSVDGAPEGVSSYEQYF
NA | NA | TRBJ2-3 | TRBV5-1 | TGCGCCAGCAGCGTCGCCCAGAGCACAGATACGCAGTATTTT | CASSVAQSTDTQYF
NA | NA | TRBJ1-5 | TRBV5-5 | TGTGCCAGCAGCTTGGGGAGGGACGTTAGCAATCAGCCCCAGCATTTT | CASSLGRDVSNQPQHF
NA | NA | TRBJ1-2 | TRBV4-2 | TGTGCCAGCAGCCAAGATGTAGGTCAGAGCTATGGCTACACCTTC | CASSQDVGQSYGYTF
TRBD1 | NA | TRBJ1-6 | TRBV19 | TGTGCCAGTAGTCCCCCCGGGACAGGACTTAATTCACCCCTCCACTTT | CASSPPGTGLNSPLHF